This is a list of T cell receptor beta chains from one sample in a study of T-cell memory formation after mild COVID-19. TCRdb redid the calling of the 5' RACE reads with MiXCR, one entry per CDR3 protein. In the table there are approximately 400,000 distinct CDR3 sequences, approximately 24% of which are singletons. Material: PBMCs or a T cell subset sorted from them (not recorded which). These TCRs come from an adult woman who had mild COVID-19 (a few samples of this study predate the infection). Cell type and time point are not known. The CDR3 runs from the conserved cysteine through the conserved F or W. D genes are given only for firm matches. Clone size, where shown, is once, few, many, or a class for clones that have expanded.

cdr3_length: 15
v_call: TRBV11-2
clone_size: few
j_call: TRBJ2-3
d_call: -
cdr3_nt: TGTGCCAGCAGCTTACTAACAGAAAGGACAGATACGCAGTATTTT
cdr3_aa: CASSLLTERTDTQYF

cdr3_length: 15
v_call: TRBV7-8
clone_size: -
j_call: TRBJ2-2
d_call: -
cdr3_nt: TGTGCCAGCAGCTTGGGACTCAACACGGTCAGGGAGCTGTTTTTT
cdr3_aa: CASSLGLNTVRELFF

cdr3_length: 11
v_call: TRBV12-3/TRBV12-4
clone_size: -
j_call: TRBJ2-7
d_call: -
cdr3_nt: TGTGCCAGCAGTTTAGGGGAAAAGCAGTACTTC
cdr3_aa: CASSLGEKQYF

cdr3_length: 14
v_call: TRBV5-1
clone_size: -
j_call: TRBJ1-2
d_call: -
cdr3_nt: TGCGCCAGCAGCTTGTCCGGATTGGAGCATGGCTACACCTTC
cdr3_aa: CASSLSGLEHGYTF

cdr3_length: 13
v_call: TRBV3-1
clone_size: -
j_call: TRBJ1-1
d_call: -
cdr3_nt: TGTGCCAGCAGCCAAGTCTCCAGGGGTGAAGCTTTCTTT
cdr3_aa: CASSQVSRGEAFF

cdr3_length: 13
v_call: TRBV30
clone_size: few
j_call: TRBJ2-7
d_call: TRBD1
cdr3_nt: TGTGCCTGGGAACCGGGACAGTCCTACGAGCAGTACTTC
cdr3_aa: CAWEPGQSYEQYF

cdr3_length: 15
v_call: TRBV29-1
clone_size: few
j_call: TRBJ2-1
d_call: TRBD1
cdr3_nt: TGCAGCGTTGAGGGACAGGGGAGCTCCTACAATGAGCAGTTCTTC
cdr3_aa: CSVEGQGSSYNEQFF

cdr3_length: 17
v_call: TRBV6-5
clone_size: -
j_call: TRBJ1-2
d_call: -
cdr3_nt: TGTGCCAGCAGCCCCGTCGGGTTCCGCCCGAGAGACTATGGCTACACCTTC
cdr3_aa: CASSPVGFRPRDYGYTF

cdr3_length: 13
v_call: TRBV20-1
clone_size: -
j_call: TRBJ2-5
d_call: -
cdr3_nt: TGCAGTGGTCAAGGGGACTTTCAAGAGACCCAGTACTTC
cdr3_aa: CSGQGDFQETQYF

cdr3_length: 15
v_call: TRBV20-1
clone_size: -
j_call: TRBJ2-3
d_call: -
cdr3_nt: TGCAGTGCTAGAGTGACGGGGGTGAGCCCAGATACGCAGTATTTT
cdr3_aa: CSARVTGVSPDTQYF

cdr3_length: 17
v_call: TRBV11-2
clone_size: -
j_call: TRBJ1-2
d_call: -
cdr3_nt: TGTGCCAGCAGCTTAGATCCCCAGAGCCACAGTACTTATGGCTACACCTTC
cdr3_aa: CASSLDPQSHSTYGYTF

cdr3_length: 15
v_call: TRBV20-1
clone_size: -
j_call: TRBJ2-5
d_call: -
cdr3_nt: TGCAGTGCTAGACCCGCTACAGGGACCCAAGAGACCCAGTACTTC
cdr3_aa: CSARPATGTQETQYF

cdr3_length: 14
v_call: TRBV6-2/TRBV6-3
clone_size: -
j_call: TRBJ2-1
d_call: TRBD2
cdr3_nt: TGTGCCAGCAGAGCCGGGGGGTACTTGCATGAGCAGTTCTTC
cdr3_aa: CASRAGGYLHEQFF

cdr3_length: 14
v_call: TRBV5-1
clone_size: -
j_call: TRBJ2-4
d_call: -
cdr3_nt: TGCGCCAGCAGCCACGAGGGCCAGGGGCGCATTCAGTACTTC
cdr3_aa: CASSHEGQGRIQYF

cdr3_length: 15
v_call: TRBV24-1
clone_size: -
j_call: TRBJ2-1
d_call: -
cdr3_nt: TGTGCCACCAGTGATCCCCAATTCGCCTACAATGAGCAGTTCTTC
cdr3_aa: CATSDPQFAYNEQFF

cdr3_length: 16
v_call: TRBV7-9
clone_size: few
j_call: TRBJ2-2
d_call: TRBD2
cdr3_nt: TGTGCCAGCAGGCAAAGTAGCGGGAGCAAAACCGGGGAGCTGTTTTTT
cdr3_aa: CASRQSSGSKTGELFF

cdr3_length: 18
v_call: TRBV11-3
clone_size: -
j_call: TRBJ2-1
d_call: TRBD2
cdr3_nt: TGTGCCAGCAGCTCTACTTGGACTAGCGGGAGGTTAGAGAATGAGCAGTTCTTC
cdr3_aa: CASSSTWTSGRLENEQFF

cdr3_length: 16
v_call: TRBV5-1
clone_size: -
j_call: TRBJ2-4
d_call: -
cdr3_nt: TGCGCCAGCAGCTTGGTAGACGGGATGGCCAAAAACATTCAGTACTTC
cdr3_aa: CASSLVDGMAKNIQYF

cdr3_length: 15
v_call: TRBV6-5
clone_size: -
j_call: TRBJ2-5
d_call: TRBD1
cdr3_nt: TGTGCCAGCAGTTATTTGGACAGGGGCCAAGAGACCCAGTACTTC
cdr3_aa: CASSYLDRGQETQYF

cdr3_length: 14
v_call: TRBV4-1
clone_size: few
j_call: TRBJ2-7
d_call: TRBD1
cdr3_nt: TGCGCCAGCAGCCAAGACGACAGGGGATACGAGCAGTACTTC
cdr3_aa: CASSQDDRGYEQYF

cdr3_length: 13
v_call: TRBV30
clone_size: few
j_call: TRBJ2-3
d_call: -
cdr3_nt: TGTGCCTGGAGTTCGGGGGGCCGGGATACGCAGTATTTT
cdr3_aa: CAWSSGGRDTQYF

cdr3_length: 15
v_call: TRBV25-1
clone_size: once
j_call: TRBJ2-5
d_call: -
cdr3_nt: TGTGCCAGCAGTGAAATTCGGTCGGGTCAAGAGACCCAGTACTTC
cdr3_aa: CASSEIRSGQETQYF

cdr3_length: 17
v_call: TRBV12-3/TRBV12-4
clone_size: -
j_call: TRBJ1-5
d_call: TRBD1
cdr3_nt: TGTGCCAGCAGAATCGACAACCAGGACAGGGGCGATCAGCCCCAGCATTTT
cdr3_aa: CASRIDNQDRGDQPQHF

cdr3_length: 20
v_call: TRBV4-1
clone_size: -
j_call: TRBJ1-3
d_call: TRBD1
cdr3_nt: TGCGCCAGCAGCCAAGATGCAGGTGACAGGGGCACCCTCTCTGGAAACACCATATATTTT
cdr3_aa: CASSQDAGDRGTLSGNTIYF

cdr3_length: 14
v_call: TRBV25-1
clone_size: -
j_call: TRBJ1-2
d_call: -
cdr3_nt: TGTGCCAGCAGTGCCACGAACCGGGCGGGTGGCTACACCTTC
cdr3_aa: CASSATNRAGGYTF

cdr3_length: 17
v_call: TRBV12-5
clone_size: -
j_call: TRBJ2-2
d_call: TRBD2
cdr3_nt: TGTGCTAGTGGTTCAATTGGAGCGGGAGTCGAGACCGGGGAGCTGTTTTTT
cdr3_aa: CASGSIGAGVETGELFF

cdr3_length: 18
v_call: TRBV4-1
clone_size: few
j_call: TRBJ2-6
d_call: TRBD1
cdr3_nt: TGCGCCAGCAGCCCCGGACAGGGGATAATCTCTGGGGCCAACGTCCTGACTTTC
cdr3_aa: CASSPGQGIISGANVLTF

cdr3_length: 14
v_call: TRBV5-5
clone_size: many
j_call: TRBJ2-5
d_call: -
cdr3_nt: TGTGCCAGCAGCCCCAGGGCCGACCAAGAGACCCAGTACTTC
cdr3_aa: CASSPRADQETQYF

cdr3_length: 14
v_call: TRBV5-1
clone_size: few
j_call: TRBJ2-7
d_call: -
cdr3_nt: TGCGCCAGCAGCTTGGCCACAGGGTTCTACGAGCAGTACTTC
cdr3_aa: CASSLATGFYEQYF

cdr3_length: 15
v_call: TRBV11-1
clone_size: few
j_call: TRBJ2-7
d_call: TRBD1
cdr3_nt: TGTGCCAGCAGCTACCCGGGACAGGGGGTATACGAGCAGTACTTC
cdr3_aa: CASSYPGQGVYEQYF

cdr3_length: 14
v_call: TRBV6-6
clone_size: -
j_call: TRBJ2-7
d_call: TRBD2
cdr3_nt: TGTGCCAGCAGACCGGGACTAGCGGGAAACGAGCAGTACTTC
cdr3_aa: CASRPGLAGNEQYF

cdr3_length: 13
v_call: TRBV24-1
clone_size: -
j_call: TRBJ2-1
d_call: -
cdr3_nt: TGTGCCACCAGTGATGGGGGTTACAATGAGCAGTTCTTC
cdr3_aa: CATSDGGYNEQFF

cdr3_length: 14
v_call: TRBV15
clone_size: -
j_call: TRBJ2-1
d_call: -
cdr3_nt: TGTGCCACCAGCGAGACATCTGGTTACAATGAGCAGTTCTTC
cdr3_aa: CATSETSGYNEQFF

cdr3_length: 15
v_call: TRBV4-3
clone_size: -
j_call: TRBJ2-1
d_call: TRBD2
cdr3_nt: TGCGCCAGCAGCCAAGAGCTAGCGGGTCGTCTCGAGCAGTTCTTC
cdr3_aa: CASSQELAGRLEQFF

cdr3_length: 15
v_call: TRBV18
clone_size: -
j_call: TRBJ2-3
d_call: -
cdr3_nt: TGTGCCAGCTCACCAAGACTAGGGGCCACAGATACGCAGTATTTT
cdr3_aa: CASSPRLGATDTQYF

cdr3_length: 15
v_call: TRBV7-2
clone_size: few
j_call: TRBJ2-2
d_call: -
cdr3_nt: TGTGCCAGCAGCTTAGCGCGTGTGGGGGACGGGGAGCTGTTTTTT
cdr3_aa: CASSLARVGDGELFF

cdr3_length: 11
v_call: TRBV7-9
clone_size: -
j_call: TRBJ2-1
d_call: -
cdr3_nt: TGTGCCAGCAGCTTCGCCTTGGAGCAGTTCTTC
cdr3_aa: CASSFALEQFF

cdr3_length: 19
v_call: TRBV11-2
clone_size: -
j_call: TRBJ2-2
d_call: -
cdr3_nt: TGTGCCAGCAGCCTCACAGGGCCCACCTCTATTCTGAACACCGGGGAGCTGTTTTTT
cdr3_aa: CASSLTGPTSILNTGELFF

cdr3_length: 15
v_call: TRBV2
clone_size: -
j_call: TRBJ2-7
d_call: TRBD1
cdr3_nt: TGTGCCACCAAAGGGGGGCCAGGGGGCGACTACGAGCAGTACTTC
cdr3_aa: CATKGGPGGDYEQYF

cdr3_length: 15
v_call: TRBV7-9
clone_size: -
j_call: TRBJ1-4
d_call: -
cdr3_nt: TGTGCCAGCAGCCGACGACTTAGGGATAATGAAAAACTGTTTTTT
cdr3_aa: CASSRRLRDNEKLFF

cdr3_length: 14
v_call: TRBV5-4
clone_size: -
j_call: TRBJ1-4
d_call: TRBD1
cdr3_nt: TGTGCCAGCAGCTCACAGGGGGCGGGTGAAAAACTGTTTTTT
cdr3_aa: CASSSQGAGEKLFF

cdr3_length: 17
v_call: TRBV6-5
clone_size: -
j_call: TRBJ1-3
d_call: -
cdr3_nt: TGTGCCAGCAGTCGCTCTGGGGGCCCCGGGTCTGGAAACACCATATATTTT
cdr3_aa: CASSRSGGPGSGNTIYF

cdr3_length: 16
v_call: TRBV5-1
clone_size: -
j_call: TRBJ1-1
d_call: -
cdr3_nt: TGCGCCAGCAGCTTGTCCCCAGGGCCCGGGAACACTGAAGCTTTCTTT
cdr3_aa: CASSLSPGPGNTEAFF

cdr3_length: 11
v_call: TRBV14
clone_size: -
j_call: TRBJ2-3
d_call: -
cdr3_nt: TGTGCCAGCAGCAATAAAGATACGCAGTATTTT
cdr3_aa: CASSNKDTQYF

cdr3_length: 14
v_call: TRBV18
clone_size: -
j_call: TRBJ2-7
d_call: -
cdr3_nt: TGTGCCAGCTCAACCACAGGGACTGGCTACGAGCAGTACTTC
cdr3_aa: CASSTTGTGYEQYF

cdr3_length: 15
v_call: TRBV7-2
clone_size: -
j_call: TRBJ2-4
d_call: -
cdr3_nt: TGTGCCAGCAGCCCCGCAGCGGATGGCAAAAACATTCAGTACTTC
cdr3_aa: CASSPAADGKNIQYF

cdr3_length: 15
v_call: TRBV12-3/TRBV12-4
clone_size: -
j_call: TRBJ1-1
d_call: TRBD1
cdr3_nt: TGTGCCAGCAGTTTAGAGGGGGCCGTGGACACTGAAGCTTTCTTT
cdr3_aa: CASSLEGAVDTEAFF